This TCR beta chain originates from a study of shared clonotypes between healthy human individuals. Background on the study: Three CD4 naive, three CD4 memory, two CD8 naive and one CD8 memory plate were used per donor. General study findings and limits: Of the naive CD4 clonotypes, approximately 5% were shared across a few donors.

Germline V lookup: CDR1 KGHSH, CDR2 LQKENI. V shed 4 bases and J 3 bases; nucleotides not matched to a gene: 8. This CDR3 has 16 residues. Using immunoSEQ multiplex PCR, the repertoire was profiled, and TCRdb retains in-frame clones only, with some absent. Of approximately 720,000 clones in the sample, roughly 94% were seen once. Positively selected for CCR7, the CD45RO-negative cells used as naive CD8 cells excluded terminally differentiated effector memory CD45RA+ cells. This clone appeared once. Its target is unknown. The TCR originated in a man aged 30 to 39 in good health. The rearrangement joins TRBV18 to TRBJ1-3, with 8 bases that match TRBD1. Sequenced: naive CD8+ T cells sorted from blood. CDR3: CASSLRTGQGGNTIYF. The CDR3 DNA is TGTGCCAGCTCACTCCGGACAGGGCAGGGTGGAAACACCATATATTTT.